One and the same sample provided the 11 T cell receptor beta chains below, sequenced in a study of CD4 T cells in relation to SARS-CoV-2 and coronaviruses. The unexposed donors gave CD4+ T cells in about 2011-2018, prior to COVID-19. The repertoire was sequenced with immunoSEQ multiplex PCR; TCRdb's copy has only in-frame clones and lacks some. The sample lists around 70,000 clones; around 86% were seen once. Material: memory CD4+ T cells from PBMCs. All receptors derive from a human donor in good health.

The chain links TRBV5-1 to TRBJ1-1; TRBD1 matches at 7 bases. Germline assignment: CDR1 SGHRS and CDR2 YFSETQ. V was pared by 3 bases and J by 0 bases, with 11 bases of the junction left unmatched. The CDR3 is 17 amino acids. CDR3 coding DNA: TGCGCCAGCAGCTGGAGACAGGGAGGAATCATGAACACTGAAGCTTTCTTT. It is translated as CASSWRQGGIMNTEAFF.

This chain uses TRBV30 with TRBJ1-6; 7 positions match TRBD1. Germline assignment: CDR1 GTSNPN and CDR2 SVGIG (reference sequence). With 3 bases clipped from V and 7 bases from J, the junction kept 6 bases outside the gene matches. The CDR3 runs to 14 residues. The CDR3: CAWRAPGGNSPLHF. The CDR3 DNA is TGTGCCTGGAGGGCTCCAGGGGGGAATTCACCCCTCCACTTT.

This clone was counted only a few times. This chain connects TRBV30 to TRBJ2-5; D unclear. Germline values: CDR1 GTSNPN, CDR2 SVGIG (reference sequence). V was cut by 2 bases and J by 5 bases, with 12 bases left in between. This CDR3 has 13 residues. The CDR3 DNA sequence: TGTGCCTGGAGTTTATACCTCGGGGAGACCCAGTACTTC. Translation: CAWSLYLGETQYF. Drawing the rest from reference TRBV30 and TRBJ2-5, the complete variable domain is SQTIHQWPATLVQPVGSPLSLECTVEGTSNPNLYWYRQAAGRGLQLLFYSVGIGQISSEVPQNLSASRPQDRQFILSSKKLLLSDSGFYLCAWSLYLGETQYFGPGTRLLVL.

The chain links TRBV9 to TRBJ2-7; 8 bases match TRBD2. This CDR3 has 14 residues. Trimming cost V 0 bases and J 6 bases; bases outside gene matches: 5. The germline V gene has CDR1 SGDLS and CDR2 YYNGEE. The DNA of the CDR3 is TGTGCCAGCAGCGTAGCAGCGGGAGTCGGCGAGCAGTACTTC. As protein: CASSVAAGVGEQYF.

The CDR3, as DNA: TGTGCCAGCAGCCAAGATGTCGGGAATTCGGTCTCTGGAAACACCATATATTTT. Translating gives CASSQDVGNSVSGNTIYF. The chain joins TRBV3-1 (or the pseudogene TRBV3-2) to TRBJ1-3, with D unclear. The CDR3 is 18 amino acids. Trimming stripped 0 bases from V and 0 bases from J, with 15 bases between. Per germline, CDR1 LGHDT and CDR2 YNNKEL (reference sequence).

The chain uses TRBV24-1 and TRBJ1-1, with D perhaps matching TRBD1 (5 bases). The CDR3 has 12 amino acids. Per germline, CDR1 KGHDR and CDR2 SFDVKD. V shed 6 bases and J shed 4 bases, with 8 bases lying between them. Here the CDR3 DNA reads TGTGCCACCAGTCGGGGGGGCACTGAAGCTTTCTTT. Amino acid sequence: CATSRGGTEAFF.

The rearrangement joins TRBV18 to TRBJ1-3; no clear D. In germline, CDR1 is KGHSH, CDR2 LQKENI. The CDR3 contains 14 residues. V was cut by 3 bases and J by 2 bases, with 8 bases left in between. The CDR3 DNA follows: TGTGCCAGCTCACCGGAGCAGACTGGAAACACCATATATTTT. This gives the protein CASSPEQTGNTIYF.

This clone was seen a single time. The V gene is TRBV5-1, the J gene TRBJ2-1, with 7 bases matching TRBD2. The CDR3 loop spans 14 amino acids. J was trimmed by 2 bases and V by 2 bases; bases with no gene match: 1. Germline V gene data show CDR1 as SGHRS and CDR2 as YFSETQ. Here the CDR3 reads CASSFSGTYNEQFF. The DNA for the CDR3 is TGCGCCAGCAGCTTCAGCGGGACCTACAATGAGCAGTTCTTC.

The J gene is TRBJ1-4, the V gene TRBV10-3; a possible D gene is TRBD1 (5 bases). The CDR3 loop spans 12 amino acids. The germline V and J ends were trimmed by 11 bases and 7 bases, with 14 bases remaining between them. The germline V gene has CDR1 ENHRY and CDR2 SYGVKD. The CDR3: CAAGAGLEKLFF. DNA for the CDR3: TGTGCCGCCGGGGCAGGGCTTGAAAAACTGTTTTTT.

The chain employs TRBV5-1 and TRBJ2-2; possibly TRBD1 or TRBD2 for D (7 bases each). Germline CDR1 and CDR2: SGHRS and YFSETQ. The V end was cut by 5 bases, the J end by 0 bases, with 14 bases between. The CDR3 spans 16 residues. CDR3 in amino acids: CASRGGGTANTGELFF. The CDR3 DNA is TGCGCCAGCAGAGGGGGAGGGACAGCGAACACCGGGGAGCTGTTTTTT. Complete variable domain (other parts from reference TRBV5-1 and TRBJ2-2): KAGVTQTPRYLIKTRGQQVTLSCSPISGHRSVSWYQQTPGQGLQFLFEYFSETQRNKGNFPGRFSGRQFSNSRSEMNVSTLELGDSALYLCASRGGGTANTGELFFGEGSRLTVL.

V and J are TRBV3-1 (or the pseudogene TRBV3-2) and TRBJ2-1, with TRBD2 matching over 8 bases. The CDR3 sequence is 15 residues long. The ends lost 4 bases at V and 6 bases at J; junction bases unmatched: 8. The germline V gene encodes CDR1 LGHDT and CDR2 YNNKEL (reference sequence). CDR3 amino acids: CASSPGAGVLNEQFF. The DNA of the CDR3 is TGTGCCAGCAGCCCGGGAGCGGGAGTTCTCAATGAGCAGTTCTTC.